The sequence of this T cell receptor beta chain was determined in a study of response to subunit inactivated influenza vaccine (dated by TCRdb to the late 2010s). Regarding the complete study: Deep quantitative profiling of the T cell receptor repertoire was used in the study to follow responses to a trivalent subunit inactivated influenza vaccine.

The library was generated by RT-PCR. Sequencing relied on an Illumina HiSeq 2500. The public sequencing data were trimmed at Q25 with fastp and processed into clonotypes with MiXCR by TCRdb, which kept only in-frame beta chains. Rows merge per CDR3 protein into single entries with the most common DNA and genes. This sample comprises roughly 710,000 distinct CDR3 sequences, around 13% of them detected only once. Jointly, the top ten make up 6.5% to 8% of the sample. Comment on this clonotype: Its antigen is currently not known. Base-call qualities are not available, and no considerably larger clone is one nucleotide away.

V loses 2 bases of germline sequence and J loses 6 bases, and the interval between the two ends is 17 bases. For CDR1 and CDR2, the germline V gene lists KGHSH and LQKENI. The CDR3 numbers 16 residues from cysteine through phenylalanine. Only the CDR3 portion is preserved as DNA: 48 bases, with reading frame beginning at the first base. Overall study results and their limits: The authors suggested that each seasonal influenza vaccination may recruit only a limited number of new T cells.

The TCR comes from a man in his fifties or sixties who received an inactivated influenza vaccine. Donor details come from another sample of the same person, matched by shared clones. Source: PBMCs from blood, taken 14 to 15 days before vaccination. The chain is assembled from TRBV18 and TRBJ2-1; the D segment may tentatively be TRBD1 or TRBD2, each giving 5 matched bases. The CDR3 region: CASSPARDRLANEQFF. The nucleotide sequence is given as TGTGCCAGCTCACCAGCGAGGGACCGCCTTGCCAATGAGCAGTTCTTC.